This passage covers 7 T cell receptor beta chains from one sample sequenced in a study of neurological immune-mediated disorders. Regarding time point: technical triplicate 2. Via MiXCR, TCRdb re-called the 5' RACE reads, giving one row per CDR3 protein. The sample shows roughly 57,000 distinct CDR3 sequences, approximately 25% of them seen only once. Sequenced input: PBMCs. These receptors were collected from a man in his fifties or sixties with HTLV-1-associated myelopathy (HAM/TSP).

With respect to this clonotype: A much more abundant neighbour one base away suggests this may be a read error. The rearrangement joins TRBV18 to TRBJ2-3; D gene uncertain. The V gene's germline CDR1 is KGHSH and CDR2 LQKENI. The CDR3 consists of 13 residues. Here the CDR3 DNA reads TGTGCCAACTCACGAGATGTTGAAGATACGCAGTATTTT. Its translation: CANSRDVEDTQYF.

This clonotype was seen repeatedly, ten times or more. The CDR3 region is CASRMSVVSTDTQYF. DNA for the CDR3: TGTGCCAGCAGGATGTCAGTTGTTAGCACAGATACGCAGTATTTT. The rearrangement joins TRBV2 to TRBJ2-3; D is ambiguous. The length of the CDR3 is 15 residues. Germline V CDR1 and CDR2: SNHLY, FYNNEI. Trimming removed 6 bases from V and 0 bases from J, with 13 bases in between.

The J gene is TRBJ2-1, the V gene TRBV5-4; D may be TRBD1 (6 bases). V was trimmed by 0 bases and J by 12 bases, leaving 13 bases between them. Germline assignment: CDR1 SGHNT and CDR2 YYREEE (reference sequence). This CDR3 spans 13 amino acids. The CDR3 loop reads CASSLAQGNTQFF. Here the CDR3 DNA reads TGTGCCAGCAGCTTGGCCCAGGGGAATACGCAGTTCTTC.

Ten or more counts support this clonotype. The V and J genes are TRBV29-1 and TRBJ2-1, with no clear D. With 2 bases removed from V and 0 bases from J, the gap between germline ends came to 8 bases. This CDR3 has 14 amino acids. Germline values: CDR1 SQVTM, CDR2 ANQGSEA. This CDR3 is CSVESTYSYNEQFF. CDR3 sequence (DNA): TGCAGCGTTGAAAGCACCTACTCCTACAATGAGCAGTTCTTC.

The chain carries TRBV28 and TRBJ1-5; D unclear. V lost 5 bases, J lost 1 base, and 9 bases lay in between. This CDR3 comprises 14 residues. The germline V gene encodes CDR1 MDHEN and CDR2 SYDVKM. This CDR3 is CASSLGRSNQPQHF. CDR3 nucleotide sequence: TGTGCCAGCAGTCTCGGACGGAGCAATCAGCCCCAGCATTTT.

This clonotype was observed at least ten times. The chain combines TRBV5-1 with TRBJ2-5; D gene uncertain. Trimming took off 1 base at V and 8 bases at J, with 12 bases between the two ends. The CDR3 runs 13 residues. Germline values: CDR1 SGHRS, CDR2 YFSETQ. CDR3 sequence reads: CASSLPQKRTQYF. In DNA, the CDR3 is TGCGCCAGCAGCTTGCCGCAGAAGAGAACCCAGTACTTC.

The V and J genes are TRBV20-1 and TRBJ2-3, with a tentative D call TRBD2 (6 bases). V was trimmed by 8 bases and J by 6 bases, leaving 21 bases between them. The CDR3 covers 14 residues. Germline assignment: CDR1 DFQATT and CDR2 SNEGSKA (reference sequence). CDR3 bases: TGCAGTCCGCTAATAGGCGGGAATGCGGATACGCAGTATTTT. Its translation: CSPLIGGNADTQYF.